The T cell receptor (beta chain) described here comes from a study of T-cell memory formation after mild COVID-19. For the study at large: Clusters of TCRs were largely donor specific.

The CDR3 runs to 13 residues. Trimming removed 5 bases from V and 10 bases from J; junction bases left unmatched: 7. Germline V CDR1 and CDR2: MNHEY, SVGAGI. This clonotype was observed a handful of times. What it recognizes is unknown. TCRdb used MiXCR to reprocess the 5' RACE reads, holding one entry per CDR3 protein. Among about 360,000 distinct CDR3 sequences listed, 13% to 15% were seen once. Whole-study results and caveats: A subset of responding clones appeared in pre-infection memory, suggesting cross-reactive memory joined. Among clones contracting day 15 to 85, CD4/CD8 was balanced, whereas later expanders leaned CD4+. Second-wave clones peaking on day 37 lacked confirmed SARS-CoV-2 specificity.

This receptor was identified in a man younger than 35 who had mild COVID-19 (a few samples of this study predate the infection). Cell type and time point are not known. The chain couples TRBV6-5 to TRBJ2-1; the match to TRBD1 covers 8 bases. Material: PBMCs or a T cell subset sorted from them (not recorded which). The chain's CDR3 is CASSGQGNDEQFF. In DNA, the CDR3 is TGTGCCAGCAGTGGACAGGGAAACGACGAGCAGTTCTTC.